This T cell receptor beta chain was identified in a study of T cell responses to AZD1222 COVID-19 vaccine. A word on this clone: The antigen is undetermined.

Germline CDR1 reads LNHNV; CDR2 reads YYDKDF (reference sequence). V trimming: 0 bases; J trimming: 0 bases; junction bases outside the gene matches: 12. The CDR3 totals 19 residues. Study outcomes and limitations: Distributed over spike, vaccine-associated CD4 TCRs predominated at 160-218 and 743-854.

This table comes from immunoSEQ multiplex PCR, and its TCRdb copy is limited to in-frame clones, with some not included. In the table there are about 55,000 clones, 70% to 90% of which are singletons. This specimen consisted of peripheral blood, obtained on day 0 of AZD1222 vaccination. The source of this sequence is an adult in good health. This sequence joins TRBV15 and TRBJ2-7, with 9 nucleotides matching TRBD2. The CDR3 nucleotides are TGTGCCACCAGCAGAGAGGCTAGCGGGGTTTCCATCCACTCCTACGAGCAGTACTTC. Protein: CATSREASGVSIHSYEQYF.